A single sample is the source of the 32 T cell receptor beta chains below, sequenced in a study of blood T cells in healthy people across ages. A second PCR of 7 to 11 cycles used a sample-barcoded 5' primer and a J-beta primer mix. One entry per CDR3 protein, called by TCRdb with MiXCR from the 5' RACE reads. In the table there are 850,000 to 1,300,000 distinct CDR3 sequences, less than 50% of which are singletons. The source material was blood. The receptors stem from a woman in her sixties or seventies in good health.

The rearrangement uses TRBV29-1 and TRBJ1-1; D might be TRBD1 (6 bases). This CDR3 contains 14 residues. Trimming removed 5 bases at V and 6 bases at J, with 19 bases between. Germline CDR1 is SQVTM and CDR2 is ANQGSEA. The CDR3 is CSVPQGSLSAEAFF. The CDR3 region has the DNA TGCAGCGTTCCGCAGGGGTCTCTGAGCGCTGAAGCTTTCTTT.

V gene TRBV7-2 combines with J gene TRBJ2-3, with D possibly being TRBD2 (5 bases). Trimming removed 5 bases at V and 6 bases at J, with 18 bases between. This CDR3 has 15 residues. CDR1 is SGHTA, CDR2 FQGNSA, per germline. CDR3 region: CASSAKSGPRDTQYF. The DNA of the CDR3 is TGTGCCAGCAGCGCGAAGAGCGGTCCCCGGGATACGCAGTATTTT. Full variable domain (missing parts from reference TRBV7-2 and TRBJ2-3): GAGVSQSPSNKVTEKGKDVELRCDPISGHTALYWYRQSLGQGLEFLIYFQGNSAPDKSGLPSDRFSAERTGGSVSTLTIQRTQQEDSAVYLCASSAKSGPRDTQYFGPGTRLTVL.

The gene calls are TRBV9 and TRBJ2-3; 8 nucleotides line up with TRBD2. The ends lost 3 bases at V and 3 bases at J; junction bases unmatched: 3. CDR3 length: 14 amino acids. Germline CDR1 is SGDLS and CDR2 is YYNGEE. The CDR3 spells CASSDSGTTDTQYF. As DNA, the CDR3 is TGTGCCAGCAGCGATAGCGGGACTACAGATACGCAGTATTTT.

The genes are TRBV29-1 and TRBJ2-7; perhaps TRBD1 as D (6 bases). Trimming left V 4 bases short and J 3 bases short, with 13 bases between. In germline, CDR1 is SQVTM, CDR2 ANQGSEA. CDR3 length equals 13 residues. The CDR3 sequence: CSVAPAGDYEQYF. CDR3 bases: TGCAGCGTTGCCCCGGCAGGGGACTACGAGCAGTACTTC.

This clonotype occurred a few times. The chain carries TRBV3-1 and TRBJ2-1; 7 bases map to TRBD2. Germline V gene lookup returns CDR1 LGHDT and CDR2 YNNKEL (reference sequence). The CDR3 covers 19 residues. J was trimmed by 4 bases and V by 4 bases; bases with no gene match: 19. CDR3 coding DNA: TGTGCCAGCAGCCTTACAAGCACTAAGGGGCTAGCGGTTTACAATGAGCAGTTCTTC. Encoded protein: CASSLTSTKGLAVYNEQFF.

This clonotype was counted a single time. V gene TRBV6-1 combines with J gene TRBJ1-2; 8 nucleotides match TRBD1. The CDR3 loop spans 13 amino acids. V was clipped by 4 bases and J by 10 bases; unmatched bases: 8. Germline CDR1 is MNHNS and CDR2 is SASEGT. CDR3 in DNA: TGTGCCAGCAGTGCTTCCGGGACAGGTGTCTACACCTTC. It translates to CASSASGTGVYTF.

V gene TRBV7-2 combines with J gene TRBJ1-1, with D unresolved. Trimming cost V 5 bases and J 0 bases, with 13 bases left between them. CDR1 is SGHTA and CDR2 is FQGNSA in the germline V gene. The CDR3 extends over 15 amino acids. CDR3: CASSPAGRLNTEAFF. The CDR3 nucleotides are TGTGCCAGCAGCCCCGCGGGTCGGTTGAACACTGAAGCTTTCTTT.

In DNA form, the CDR3 reads TGTGCCAGCAGCCCCCAAAAGGCGGCGGGACGGAGACACAATGAGCAGTTCTTC. Amino acid sequence: CASSPQKAAGRRHNEQFF. V usage is TRBV7-9 and J usage is TRBJ2-1, with a possible D match to TRBD2 (6 bases). This CDR3 is 18 amino acids long. The germline V and J ends were trimmed by 5 bases and 5 bases, with 25 bases remaining between them. Germline V CDR1 and CDR2: SEHNR, FQNEAQ (reference sequence).

This clonotype has only a few counts. This CDR3 reads CASSHLPMVHEQFF. The CDR3 DNA sequence: TGCGCCAGCAGCCACCTGCCTATGGTCCATGAGCAGTTCTTC. The chain employs TRBV4-1 and TRBJ2-1; D uncertain. Germline V CDR1 and CDR2: MGHRA, YSYEKL. The CDR3 is made up of 14 amino acids. V dropped 3 bases and J dropped 8 bases, with 14 bases sitting between them.

This chain uses TRBV6-5 with TRBJ2-1, with 13 bases fitting TRBD2. Germline trimming cut 7 bases from V and 4 bases from J; bases unmatched to any gene: 4. The CDR3 spans 15 residues. Germline loops: CDR1 MNHEY, CDR2 SVGAGI. The CDR3 loop is CASIRTSGSYNEQFF. The CDR3 DNA reads TGTGCCAGCATCCGGACTAGCGGGAGTTACAATGAGCAGTTCTTC.

This clonotype showed up just a few times. The genes are TRBV2 and TRBJ2-3, with D perhaps matching TRBD1 or TRBD2 (5 bases each). Between the trimmed V and J ends, which lost 7 bases and 6 bases, there was a span of 17 bases. Germline CDR1 and CDR2: SNHLY and FYNNEI. The CDR3 is made up of 14 amino acids. The CDR3 region has the DNA TGTGCCAGCACCCCAGGGCCAGGGACGGATACGCAGTATTTT. This translates into CASTPGPGTDTQYF.

The chain has TRBV5-6 and TRBJ2-5, with no clear D. Between the trimmed V and J ends, which lost 4 bases and 2 bases, there was a span of 12 bases. The CDR3 runs to 14 residues. Germline assignment: CDR1 SGHDT and CDR2 YYEEEE. This chain's CDR3 is CASSPDGSQETQYF. CDR3 in DNA: TGTGCCAGCAGCCCGGACGGAAGTCAAGAGACCCAGTACTTC.

The V and J genes are TRBV9 and TRBJ2-7; D uncertain. CDR1 is SGDLS and CDR2 is YYNGEE in the germline V gene. The CDR3 length is 13 residues. The V end was cut by 4 bases, the J end by 3 bases, with 11 bases between. The CDR3 DNA follows: TGTGCCAGCAGCTCCCTCGGAAACTACGAGCAGTACTTC. This translates into CASSSLGNYEQYF.

This sequence joins TRBV3-1 and TRBJ1-2, with a tentative D call TRBD1 (6 bases). V lost 0 bases to trimming and J lost 0 bases, with 14 bases between them. Germline loops: CDR1 LGHDT, CDR2 YNNKEL (reference sequence). The CDR3 length is 17 residues. The chain's CDR3 is CASSQDSGAPANYGYTF. CDR3 in DNA: TGTGCCAGCAGCCAAGATTCAGGGGCACCTGCTAACTATGGCTACACCTTC.

There are many counts of this clonotype. This chain uses TRBV7-2 with TRBJ2-3; a possible D gene is TRBD2 (5 bases). Trimming took 5 bases from V and 4 from J, leaving 16 bases between them. In germline, CDR1 is SGHTA, CDR2 FQGNSA. The CDR3 totals 15 residues. CDR3 in DNA: TGTGCCAGCAGCCTACTACTAGGAGTTGCAGATACGCAGTATTTT. Its translation is CASSLLLGVADTQYF.

The chain employs TRBV4-1 and TRBJ2-5; no firm D call. V was pared by 0 bases and J by 11 bases, with 22 bases between. Germline assignment: CDR1 MGHRA and CDR2 YSYEKL. The CDR3 runs 16 residues. CDR3 protein: CASSQEGRNRWNEQYF. CDR3 nucleotide sequence: TGCGCCAGCAGCCAAGAAGGCAGAAATAGGTGGAATGAGCAGTACTTC.

The chain has TRBV11-2 and TRBJ2-1, with D possibly matching TRBD2 (5 bases). Germline CDR1 and CDR2: SGHAT and FQNNGV. The CDR3 is 11 residues long. Trimming shortened V by 6 bases and J by 15 bases, and 15 bases separated the two germline ends. The CDR3 is CASSFDRGRFF. In DNA, the CDR3 is TGTGCCAGCAGTTTCGACCGGGGAAGGTTCTTC.

This clonotype was seen a few times. The chain joins TRBV5-1 to TRBJ2-3; possible D gene TRBD1, 6 bases. Per germline, CDR1 SGHRS and CDR2 YFSETQ. This CDR3 has 15 amino acids. Trimming pared 10 bases from V and 2 bases from J, leaving 20 bases between. The CDR3 reads CASRSRGGHTDTQYF. In DNA form, the CDR3 reads TGCGCCTCCCGTTCCAGGGGCGGACACACAGATACGCAGTATTTT.

The chain uses TRBV29-1 and TRBJ1-2, with unresolved D. Germline values: CDR1 SQVTM, CDR2 ANQGSEA. Trimming stripped 4 bases from V and 1 base from J, with 13 bases between. The CDR3 extends over 14 amino acids. The CDR3, as DNA: TGCAGCGTTGCGGCGGACTACAGTAACTATGGCTACACCTTC. Translated: CSVAADYSNYGYTF.

The chain is built from TRBV15 and TRBJ2-5, with 7 bases lining up with TRBD1. This CDR3 spans 14 amino acids. The germline V gene has CDR1 LNHNV and CDR2 YYDKDF (reference sequence). J was trimmed by 3 bases and V by 1 base; bases with no gene match: 2. In nucleotides, the CDR3 is TGTGCCACCAGCAGAGCCGGGACAGAAGAGACCCAGTACTTC. It specifies CATSRAGTEETQYF.

This clonotype was counted between two and nine times. The V gene is TRBV29-1, the J gene TRBJ2-1; no firm D call. CDR1 is SQVTM and CDR2 is ANQGSEA in the germline V gene. This CDR3 has 11 residues. The V and J ends lost 6 bases and 10 bases respectively, with 13 bases between them. The DNA for the CDR3 is TGCAGCGTCAGAAGTCCCCGAGAGCAGTTCTTC. Amino acids: CSVRSPREQFF.

The gene calls are TRBV9 and TRBJ1-2; 9 nucleotides match TRBD1. Germline assignment: CDR1 SGDLS and CDR2 YYNGEE. Trimming removed 3 bases from V and 5 bases from J; junction bases left unmatched: 17. The CDR3 sequence is 18 residues long. CDR3: CASSAERDREVPRYGYTF. As DNA, the CDR3 is TGTGCCAGCAGCGCAGAACGGGACAGGGAGGTGCCGAGGTATGGCTACACCTTC.

This chain uses TRBV7-2 with TRBJ2-7, with 13 positions matching TRBD2. The J segment lost 4 bases and the V segment lost 1 base, leaving 7 bases of the junction unmatched. There are 17 residues in the CDR3. Germline CDR1 is SGHTA and CDR2 is FQGNSA. CDR3: CASSLGLAGGPHYEQYF. Written as DNA, the CDR3 is TGTGCCAGCAGCTTAGGACTAGCGGGAGGACCACATTACGAGCAGTACTTC.

The genes are TRBV19 and TRBJ2-7; 9 nucleotides align to TRBD1. Germline CDR1 is LNHDA and CDR2 is SQIVND (reference sequence). This CDR3 has 15 amino acids. With 6 bases clipped from V and 3 bases from J, the junction kept 9 bases outside the gene matches. The CDR3 loop reads CASSKTGQGIYEQYF. The DNA of the CDR3 is TGTGCCAGTAGCAAAACGGGACAGGGTATCTACGAGCAGTACTTC.

This clonotype is a singleton in its sample. The gene calls are TRBV7-6 and TRBJ1-5; the match to TRBD1 covers 8 bases. This CDR3 is 17 amino acids long. Germline V CDR1 and CDR2: SGHVS, FNYEAQ. The junction had 5 bases not matched to a gene; V was cut back by 1 base and J by 0 bases. In DNA form, the CDR3 reads TGTGCCAGCAGCTTAGGCACAGGGGGGCTTAGCAATCAGCCCCAGCATTTT. Its translation: CASSLGTGGLSNQPQHF.

V usage is TRBV10-2 and J usage is TRBJ2-7, with 8 bases that match TRBD1. With V trimmed by 6 bases and J by 9 bases, 10 bases remained unmatched. CDR3 length: 13 amino acids. Germline CDR1 and CDR2: WSHSY and SAAADI. The CDR3: CASSETGEDGQYF. The DNA for the CDR3 is TGCGCCAGCAGCGAGACAGGGGAGGACGGGCAGTACTTC.

For this clonotype: Possible read error: a much larger clone is one base away. This chain uses TRBV6-4 with TRBJ2-1, with 8 bases fitting TRBD2. The tail of the sequence fits TRBJ2-7 better, so the J call may be wrong. The germline gives CDR1 MRHNA, CDR2 SNTAGT. This CDR3 contains 15 residues. The DNA for the CDR3 is TGTGCCAGCAGTGACTCGCGGGGGGTGTACAATGAGCAGTACTTC. Protein: CASSDSRGVYNEQYF.

The CDR3 sequence: CAISQNAPNTEAFF. Written as DNA, the CDR3 is TGTGCCATCAGCCAGAATGCCCCGAACACTGAAGCTTTCTTT. The chain employs TRBV10-3 and TRBJ1-1; D unclear. CDR3 size: 14 residues. The germline V and J ends were trimmed by 6 bases and 1 base, with 12 bases remaining between them. Germline-derived CDR1 and CDR2 are ENHRY and SYGVKD.

As to this clonotype: Possible read error: a much larger clone is one base away. The rearrangement links TRBV28 to TRBJ2-1, with 8 bases that match TRBD2. Germline V gene sequence: CDR1 MDHEN, CDR2 SYDVKM. The CDR3 has 16 residues. The CDR3 reads CASSFSNGRVGNERFF. As DNA, the CDR3 is TGTGCCAGCAGTTTCTCGAACGGGAGGGTTGGTAATGAGCGGTTCTTC.

The chain combines TRBV3-1 with TRBJ2-5; TRBD2 aligns across 7 bases. The V and J ends lost 5 bases and 2 bases, in that order; junction bases with no gene match: 11. Germline CDR1 and CDR2: LGHDT and YNNKEL (reference sequence). This CDR3 has 16 residues. CDR3 coding DNA: TGTGCCAGCAGCGAAGGGGCTTTAGCGGGTCAAGAGACCCAGTACTTC. It translates to CASSEGALAGQETQYF.

The chain employs TRBV7-2 and TRBJ2-5, with D possibly called TRBD1 or TRBD2 (5 bases each). Per germline, CDR1 SGHTA and CDR2 FQGNSA. The CDR3 loop spans 16 amino acids. Trimming took off 1 base at V and 4 bases at J, with 16 bases between the two ends. CDR3 amino acids: CASSLGGPPGGETQYF. In DNA, the CDR3 is TGTGCCAGCAGCTTAGGGGGACCCCCAGGAGGAGAGACCCAGTACTTC.

V is TRBV20-1 and J is TRBJ2-1; 11 bases map to TRBD2. The germline V gene encodes CDR1 DFQATT and CDR2 SNEGSKA (reference sequence). This CDR3 is built from 17 residues. J gave up 4 bases and V 1 base, and 9 bases lay outside the gene matches. CDR3 region: CSARVWLAGGLYNEQFF. The CDR3 DNA follows: TGCAGTGCTAGAGTTTGGCTAGCGGGAGGACTATACAATGAGCAGTTCTTC.